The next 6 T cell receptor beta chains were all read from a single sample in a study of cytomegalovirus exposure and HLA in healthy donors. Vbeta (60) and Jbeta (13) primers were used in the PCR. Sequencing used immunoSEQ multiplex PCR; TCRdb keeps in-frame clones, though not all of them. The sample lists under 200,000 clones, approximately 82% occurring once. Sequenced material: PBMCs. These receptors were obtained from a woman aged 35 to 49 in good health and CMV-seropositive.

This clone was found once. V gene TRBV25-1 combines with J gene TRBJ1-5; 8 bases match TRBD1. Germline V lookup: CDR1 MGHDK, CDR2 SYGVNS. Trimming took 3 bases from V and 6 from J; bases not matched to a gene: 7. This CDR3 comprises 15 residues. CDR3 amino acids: CASSDGQGKGQPQHF. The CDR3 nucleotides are TGTGCCAGCAGTGACGGACAGGGAAAAGGTCAGCCCCAGCATTTT. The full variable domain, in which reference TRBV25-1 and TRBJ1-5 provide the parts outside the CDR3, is EADIYQTPRYLVIGTGKKITLECSQTMGHDKMYWYQQDPGMELHLIHYSYGVNSTEKGDLSSESTVSRIRTEHFPLTLESARPSHTSQYLCASSDGQGKGQPQHFGDGTRLSIL.

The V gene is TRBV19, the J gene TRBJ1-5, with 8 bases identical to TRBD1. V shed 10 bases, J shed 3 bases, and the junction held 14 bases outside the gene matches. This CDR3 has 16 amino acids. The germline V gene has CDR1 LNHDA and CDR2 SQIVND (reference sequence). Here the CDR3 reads CATRLTGGGTNQPQHF. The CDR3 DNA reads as TGTGCCACCCGGCTAACAGGGGGTGGGACCAATCAGCCCCAGCATTTT. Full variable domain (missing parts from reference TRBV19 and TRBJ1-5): DGGITQSPKYLFRKEGQNVTLSCEQNLNHDAMYWYRQDPGQGLRLIYYSQIVNDFQKGDIAEGYSVSREKKESFPLTVTSAQKNPTAFYLCATRLTGGGTNQPQHFGDGTRLSIL.

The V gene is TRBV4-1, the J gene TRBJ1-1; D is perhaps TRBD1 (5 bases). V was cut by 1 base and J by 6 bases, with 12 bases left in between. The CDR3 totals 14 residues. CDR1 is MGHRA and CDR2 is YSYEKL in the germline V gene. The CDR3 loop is CASSQAGGAAEAFF. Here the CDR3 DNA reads TGCGCCAGCAGCCAAGCCGGAGGGGCGGCTGAAGCTTTCTTT.

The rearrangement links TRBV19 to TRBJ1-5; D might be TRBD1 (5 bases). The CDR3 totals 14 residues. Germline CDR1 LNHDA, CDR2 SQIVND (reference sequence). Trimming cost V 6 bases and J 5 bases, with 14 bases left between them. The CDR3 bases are TGTGCCAGTAGGAACCGGGGGGACGATCAGCCCCAGCATTTT. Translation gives CASRNRGDDQPQHF.

CDR3 in DNA: TGCAGCGTAACCCGGACTAGCGGAACGAGCACAGATACGCAGTATTTT. It codes for CSVTRTSGTSTDTQYF. This chain joins TRBV29-1 and TRBJ2-3; TRBD2 aligns across 10 bases. The germline V gene has CDR1 SQVTM and CDR2 ANQGSEA. The CDR3 is made up of 16 amino acids. The V gene end was trimmed by 6 bases and the J gene end by 0 bases; junction bases not matched to a gene: 9.

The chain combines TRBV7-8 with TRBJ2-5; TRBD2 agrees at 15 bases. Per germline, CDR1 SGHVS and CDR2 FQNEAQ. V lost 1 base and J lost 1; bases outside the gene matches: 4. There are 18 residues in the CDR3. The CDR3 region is CASSLGPGLAGGQETQYF. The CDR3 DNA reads TGTGCCAGCAGCTTAGGGCCGGGACTAGCGGGAGGCCAAGAGACCCAGTACTTC.